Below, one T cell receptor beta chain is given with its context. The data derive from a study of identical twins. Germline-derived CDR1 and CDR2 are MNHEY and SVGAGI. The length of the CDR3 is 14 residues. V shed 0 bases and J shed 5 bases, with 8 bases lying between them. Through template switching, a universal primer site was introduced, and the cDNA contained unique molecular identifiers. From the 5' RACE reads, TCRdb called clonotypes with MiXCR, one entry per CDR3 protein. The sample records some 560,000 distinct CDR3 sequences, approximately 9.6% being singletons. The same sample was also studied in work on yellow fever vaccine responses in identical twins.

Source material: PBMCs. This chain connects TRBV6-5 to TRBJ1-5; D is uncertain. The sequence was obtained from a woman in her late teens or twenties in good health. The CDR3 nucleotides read TGTGCCAGCAGTTACTCGTCTGGGGATCAGCCCCAGCATTTT. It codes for CASSYSSGDQPQHF.